The 10 T cell receptor beta chains reported below all come from one sample, sequenced in a study of T cell responses to AZD1222 COVID-19 vaccine. The table came from immunoSEQ multiplex PCR; TCRdb's copy has only in-frame clones and leaves some out. The sample contains 120,000 or so clones, roughly 88% of which appear only once. The sequenced sample was peripheral blood, obtained on day 0 of AZD1222 vaccination. Receptor source: an adult in good health.

The CDR3 DNA is TGTGCCAGCAGTCGGACAGTCTCTGGAAACACCATATATTTT. It translates to CASSRTVSGNTIYF. This chain connects TRBV7-9 to TRBJ1-3; D is perhaps TRBD1 (6 bases). The CDR3 has 14 residues. Germline V gene data show CDR1 as SEHNR and CDR2 as FQNEAQ (reference sequence). Between the trimmed V and J ends, which lost 6 bases and 0 bases, there was a span of 9 bases.

This clone was detected only a few times. This chain uses TRBV6-5 with TRBJ1-2; D remains ambiguous. The CDR3 has 16 residues. V lost 3 bases and J 8 bases, leaving 22 bases between the germline ends. The germline gives CDR1 MNHEY, CDR2 SVGAGI. The CDR3 loop is CASSYRLINALEGYTF. The CDR3 DNA reads as TGTGCCAGCAGTTATCGCCTCATCAATGCCCTGGAGGGCTACACCTTC.

J is TRBJ2-7 and V is TRBV6-5, with a tentative D call TRBD1 (6 bases). CDR3 size: 14 residues. The germline V gene encodes CDR1 MNHEY and CDR2 SVGAGI. Trimming took off 8 bases at V and 2 bases at J, with 16 bases between the two ends. The CDR3 DNA is TGTGCCAGCGTCCCGGGACATGTACCCTACGAGCAGTACTTC. Amino acids: CASVPGHVPYEQYF.

The chain links TRBV19 to TRBJ2-2; D is perhaps TRBD1 (6 bases). The length of the CDR3 is 13 residues. CDR1 and CDR2 from the germline V gene are LNHDA and SQIVND (reference sequence). V was pared by 6 bases and J by 7 bases, with 12 bases between. The CDR3 DNA follows: TGTGCCAGTAGGCAAAGAGGGGGCGGGGAGCTGTTTTTT. Translated, it gives CASRQRGGGELFF.

The V and J genes are TRBV12-3 or TRBV12-4 and TRBJ1-5; perhaps TRBD1 as D (5 bases). CDR3 length: 13 amino acids. Trimming took off 2 bases at V and 7 bases at J, with 9 bases between the two ends. The CDR3, as DNA: TGTGCCAGCAGTTTATTCGGGGGGCAGCCCCAGCATTTT. Amino acid sequence: CASSLFGGQPQHF.

J is TRBJ1-4 and V is TRBV18, with D uncertain. Trimming left V 4 bases short and J 6 bases short, with 9 bases between. This CDR3 has 13 residues. Germline CDR1 KGHSH, CDR2 LQKENI. Written as DNA, the CDR3 is TGTGCCAGCTCACACGGGAGGGATGAAAAACTGTTTTTT. Residues: CASSHGRDEKLFF.

J is TRBJ1-1 and V is TRBV11-2; maybe TRBD1 (5 bases). This CDR3 region has 13 residues. Germline V CDR1 and CDR2: SGHAT, FQNNGV. V dropped 3 bases and J dropped 6 bases, with 11 bases sitting between them. In nucleotides, the CDR3 is TGTGCCAGCAGCTTGGGGGGGAGGCCTGAAGCTTTCTTT. Translation gives CASSLGGRPEAFF.

This chain links TRBV28 with TRBJ1-2; D is unclear. The CDR3 runs 12 residues. V gave up 8 bases and J gave up 1 base, with 8 bases separating them. Germline assignment: CDR1 MDHEN and CDR2 SYDVKM. DNA of the CDR3: TGTGCCAGCGCGACGGGTAACTATGGCTACACCTTC. Protein product: CASATGNYGYTF.

The rearrangement links TRBV7-9 to TRBJ2-3, with D maybe TRBD1 (6 bases). The CDR3 spans 14 residues. CDR1 SEHNR and CDR2 FQNEAQ come from the germline V gene (reference sequence). V was shortened by 5 bases and J by 8 bases, with 17 bases between the two germline ends. This CDR3 reads CASSPIDRPGTQYF. CDR3 in DNA: TGTGCCAGCAGCCCCATAGACAGGCCCGGTACGCAGTATTTT.

V and J are TRBV12-5 and TRBJ1-5; no definite D call. Germline values: CDR1 LGHNT, CDR2 FRNRAP. Trimming removed 2 bases from V and 0 bases from J, with 11 bases in between. This CDR3 has 16 residues. The CDR3 bases are TGTGCTAGTGGTTTGTTCCCGGGTTATAGCAATCAGCCCCAGCATTTT. Translation gives CASGLFPGYSNQPQHF.